The 14 T cell receptor beta chains presented below share a single source sample, sequenced in a study of T cell responses to AZD1222 COVID-19 vaccine. Sequencing used immunoSEQ multiplex PCR; TCRdb keeps in-frame clones, though not all of them. This sample has about 100,000 clones; more than 75% occur once, and the top ten carry less than 25%. Source: peripheral blood, taken on day 0 of AZD1222 vaccination. These receptor sequences come from an adult in good health.

This clone was counted between two and nine times. The gene calls are TRBV5-1 and TRBJ2-5; 11 positions agree with TRBD2. CDR3 length equals 15 residues. The V gene end was trimmed by 3 bases and the J gene end by 1 base; junction bases not matched to a gene: 2. The germline CDR1 and CDR2 sequences are SGHRS and YFSETQ. CDR3: CASSYLAGGQETQYF. CDR3 in DNA: TGCGCCAGCAGCTATCTAGCGGGGGGCCAAGAGACCCAGTACTTC. Complete variable domain (other parts from reference TRBV5-1 and TRBJ2-5): KAGVTQTPRYLIKTRGQQVTLSCSPISGHRSVSWYQQTPGQGLQFLFEYFSETQRNKGNFPGRFSGRQFSNSRSEMNVSTLELGDSALYLCASSYLAGGQETQYFGPGTRLLVL.

This chain links TRBV2 with TRBJ2-2; TRBD1 agrees at 7 bases. The CDR3 is made up of 17 amino acids. CDR1 and CDR2 (germline): SNHLY, FYNNEI. V gave up 6 bases and J gave up 3 bases; unmatched junction bases: 13. The CDR3 sequence is CASSPWGLTGYTGELFF. The CDR3 coding sequence is TGTGCCAGCAGCCCTTGGGGCCTGACAGGGTACACCGGGGAGCTGTTTTTT.

V and J are TRBV6-5 and TRBJ2-7, with D possibly TRBD1 on 7 matching bases. Per germline, CDR1 MNHEY and CDR2 SVGAGI. V dropped 2 bases and J dropped 2 bases, with 13 bases sitting between them. This CDR3 is built from 15 residues. The CDR3 loop reads CASSYRGQGAYEQYF. For the CDR3, the DNA is TGTGCCAGCAGTTACCGGGGGCAGGGGGCCTACGAGCAGTACTTC.

This clone was picked up one time. This chain links TRBV19 with TRBJ1-2; unclear D gene. The germline gives CDR1 LNHDA, CDR2 SQIVND (reference sequence). There are 13 residues in the CDR3. V was cut by 10 bases and J by 2 bases, with 14 bases left in between. Written as DNA, the CDR3 is TGTGCCACCCGTGCCGCGGGAAACTATGGCTACACCTTC. This encodes CATRAAGNYGYTF. The variable domain in full, completed from reference TRBV19 and TRBJ1-2, reads DGGITQSPKYLFRKEGQNVTLSCEQNLNHDAMYWYRQDPGQGLRLIYYSQIVNDFQKGDIAEGYSVSREKKESFPLTVTSAQKNPTAFYLCATRAAGNYGYTFGSGTRLTVV.

The chain recombines TRBV6-5 with TRBJ2-2; D not certain. V gave up 6 bases and J gave up 10 bases, with 15 bases separating them. This CDR3 has 13 residues. CDR1 is MNHEY, CDR2 SVGAGI, per germline. CDR3 residues: CASSTWGNLELFF. The DNA of the CDR3 is TGTGCCAGCAGCACTTGGGGAAACTTGGAGCTGTTTTTT.

The gene calls are TRBV6-5 and TRBJ1-2; no reliable D call. With 5 bases removed from V and 2 bases from J, the gap between germline ends came to 15 bases. The CDR3 length is 15 residues. The germline CDR1 and CDR2 sequences are MNHEY and SVGAGI. In nucleotides, the CDR3 is TGTGCCAGCAGTCGGGGAACTGCGGAAAACTATGGCTACACCTTC. Its translation is CASSRGTAENYGYTF.

This sequence joins TRBV5-5 and TRBJ2-7; D uncertain. The V end was cut by 4 bases, the J end by 4 bases, with 9 bases between. CDR3 length: 12 amino acids. Looked up from germline, CDR1 is SGHKS and CDR2 is YYEKEE (reference sequence). The DNA of the CDR3 is TGTGCCAGCAGCCCGGAAGAGTACGAGCAGTACTTC. Its translation: CASSPEEYEQYF.

The count of this clone is one. The chain has TRBV6-5 and TRBJ2-1, with D unresolved. The V end was cut by 3 bases, the J end by 8 bases, with 5 bases between. The CDR3 runs 11 residues. The V gene's germline CDR1 is MNHEY and CDR2 SVGAGI. This CDR3 reads CASSYRDEQFF. In nucleotides, the CDR3 is TGTGCCAGCAGTTATCGCGATGAGCAGTTCTTC.

The gene calls are TRBV19 and TRBJ1-5; D uncertain. Germline CDR1 LNHDA, CDR2 SQIVND (reference sequence). Between the trimmed V and J ends, which lost 2 bases and 2 bases, there was a span of 10 bases. CDR3 length: 15 amino acids. The CDR3: CASSISSMGNQPQHF. The CDR3 nucleotides read TGTGCCAGTAGTATAAGTAGTATGGGCAATCAGCCCCAGCATTTT.

The chain links TRBV29-1 to TRBJ2-7, with D possibly TRBD1 on 5 matching bases. Deletions cut 2 bases from V and 1 base from J, with 9 bases between. Germline V CDR1 and CDR2: SQVTM, ANQGSEA. The CDR3 sequence is 13 residues long. Written as DNA, the CDR3 is TGCAGCGTTGAAACAGGTTATTCCTACGAGCAGTACTTC. It yields the protein CSVETGYSYEQYF.

This rearrangement joins TRBV7-2 to TRBJ1-2; the D is unclear. The germline CDR1 and CDR2 sequences are SGHTA and FQGNSA. Trimming stripped 10 bases from V and 6 bases from J, with 30 bases between. This CDR3 has 17 amino acids. The CDR3 nucleotides read TGTGCCACCCCCGGATGGTCATCTCGTTCGTTGGAGCATGGCTACACCTTC. Translation gives CATPGWSSRSLEHGYTF.

The chain is built from TRBV7-2 and TRBJ2-1; 10 bases fit TRBD2. This CDR3 spans 17 amino acids. The V segment lost 5 bases and the J segment 5 bases; nucleotides outside the gene matches: 12. The V gene's germline CDR1 is SGHTA and CDR2 FQGNSA. CDR3 amino acids: CASSRGPSGGLDNEQFF. In DNA form, the CDR3 reads TGTGCCAGCAGCCGGGGGCCTAGCGGGGGCCTCGACAATGAGCAGTTCTTC. Together with reference TRBV7-2 and TRBJ2-1, the CDR3 gives the full variable domain: GAGVSQSPSNKVTEKGKDVELRCDPISGHTALYWYRQSLGQGLEFLIYFQGNSAPDKSGLPSDRFSAERTGGSVSTLTIQRTQQEDSAVYLCASSRGPSGGLDNEQFFGPGTRLTVL.

The chain couples TRBV7-9 to TRBJ2-3; no firm D call. This CDR3 has 15 amino acids. V was pared by 5 bases and J by 0 bases, with 12 bases between. The V gene's germline CDR1 is SEHNR and CDR2 FQNEAQ (reference sequence). The CDR3, as DNA: TGTGCCAGCAGCCTCCGTGGAGCGAGCACAGATACGCAGTATTTT. Its translation is CASSLRGASTDTQYF.

This clone was observed a handful of times. The chain combines TRBV6-2 or TRBV6-3 with TRBJ2-3; D is undetermined. Germline loops: CDR1 MNHEY, CDR2 SVGEGT. The CDR3 has 15 amino acids. Trimming stripped 0 bases from V and 2 bases from J, with 9 bases between. Here the CDR3 reads CASSYSYDSTDTQYF. For the CDR3, the DNA is TGTGCCAGCAGTTACTCGTATGACTCCACAGATACGCAGTATTTT.